This T cell receptor beta chain is from a study of read filtering for tumor transcriptome and immune sequencing. The library was built from around 380 ng RNA with molecular barcoded adaptors for alpha/delta and beta/gamma chains. TCRdb used MiXCR to reprocess the reads, holding one entry per CDR3 protein. The sample yields tens of thousands of distinct CDR3 sequences, roughly 19% seen once. Looked up from germline, CDR1 is DFQATT and CDR2 is SNEGSKA (reference sequence). This CDR3 region has 13 residues. The V gene lost 6 bases and the J gene lost 7 bases, with 13 bases spanning the gap. This clonotype was observed many times.

Sequenced sample: a population of CD138-negative cells sorted from bone marrow. The TCR sequence derives from a donor aged 40 or over with multiple myeloma. V usage is TRBV20-1 and J usage is TRBJ1-6, with D possibly being TRBD1 (6 bases). CDR3 protein: CSATGHRNSPLHF. As DNA, the CDR3 is TGCAGTGCGACGGGACACCGGAATTCACCCCTCCACTTT.